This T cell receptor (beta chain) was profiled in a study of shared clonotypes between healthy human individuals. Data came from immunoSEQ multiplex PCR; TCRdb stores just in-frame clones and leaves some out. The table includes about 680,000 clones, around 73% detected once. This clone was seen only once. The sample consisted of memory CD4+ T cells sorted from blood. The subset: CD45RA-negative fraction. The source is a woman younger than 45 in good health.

The CDR3 nucleotides are TGTGCCTCCGGCCCGGCTAGCGGGAGTAATGAGCAGTTCTTC. The encoded protein is CASGPASGSNEQFF. The V gene is TRBV11-2, the J gene TRBJ2-1; 10 bases map to TRBD2. From germline, CDR1 is SGHAT and CDR2 FQNNGV. The trim removed 11 bases at V and 7 bases at J, leaving 11 bases unmatched. The CDR3 length is 14 residues.